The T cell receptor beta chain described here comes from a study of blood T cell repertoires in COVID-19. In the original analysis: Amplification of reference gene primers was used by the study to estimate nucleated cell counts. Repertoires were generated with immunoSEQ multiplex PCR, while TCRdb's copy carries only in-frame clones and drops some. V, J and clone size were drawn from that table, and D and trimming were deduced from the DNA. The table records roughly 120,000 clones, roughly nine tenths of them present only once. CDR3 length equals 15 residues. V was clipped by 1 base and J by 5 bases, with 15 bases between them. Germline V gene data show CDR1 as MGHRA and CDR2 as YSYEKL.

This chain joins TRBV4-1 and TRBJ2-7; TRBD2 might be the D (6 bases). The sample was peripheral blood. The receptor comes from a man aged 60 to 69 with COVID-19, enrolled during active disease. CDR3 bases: TGCGCCAGCAGCCAAGTCCGGGCCGGAGGGAACGAGCAGTACTTC. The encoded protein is CASSQVRAGGNEQYF.